This TCR beta chain stems from a study of memory CD4+ T cells and cytomegalovirus serostatus. Whole-study findings and limits: A US-trained random forest predicted CMV serostatus with median AUC around 0.91. The CMV-associated TCR signature appears largely within the CD4+ memory repertoire. Of more than 150 reported CMV TCRbeta sequences, 65 to 85 were found in memory CD4+ repertoires.

Assay: immunoSEQ multiplex PCR; the TCRdb copy retains only in-frame clones and omits some. The sample consists of under 75,000 clones, around 80% of them appearing once. The sort gate was single viable CD3+CD4+CD8-CD45RO+ cells for memory CD4+ T cells. Germline CDR1 ENHRY, CDR2 SYGVKD. Trimming took 7 bases from V and 3 from J, leaving 13 bases between them. The CDR3 sequence is 13 residues long. Comment on this clone: The antigen is not known.

V usage is TRBV10-3 and J usage is TRBJ2-7; D may be TRBD1 (6 bases). Material for sequencing was memory CD4+ T cells from blood. The origin of this receptor is an adult in good health and CMV-seronegative. Some clones in this sample may be carry-over from other donors' samples. In DNA, the CDR3 is TGTGCCATCACCTCGGACAGTATCTACGAGCAGTACTTC. It translates to CAITSDSIYEQYF.